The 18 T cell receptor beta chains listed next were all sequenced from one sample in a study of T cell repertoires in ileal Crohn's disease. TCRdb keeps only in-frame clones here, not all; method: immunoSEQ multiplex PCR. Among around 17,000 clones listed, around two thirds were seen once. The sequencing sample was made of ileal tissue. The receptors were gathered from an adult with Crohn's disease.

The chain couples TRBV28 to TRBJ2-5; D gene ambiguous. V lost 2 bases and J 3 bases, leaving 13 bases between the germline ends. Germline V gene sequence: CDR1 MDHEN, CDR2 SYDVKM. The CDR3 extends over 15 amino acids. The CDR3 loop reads CASSLALEFEETQYF. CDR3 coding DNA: TGTGCCAGCAGTTTAGCTCTGGAGTTTGAAGAGACCCAGTACTTC.

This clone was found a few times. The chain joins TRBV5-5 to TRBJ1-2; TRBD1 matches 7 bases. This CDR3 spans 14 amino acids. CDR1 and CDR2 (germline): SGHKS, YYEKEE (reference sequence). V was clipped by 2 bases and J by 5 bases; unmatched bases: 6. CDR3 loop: CASSFSPGGYGYTF. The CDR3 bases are TGTGCCAGCAGCTTCTCGCCAGGGGGATATGGCTACACCTTC.

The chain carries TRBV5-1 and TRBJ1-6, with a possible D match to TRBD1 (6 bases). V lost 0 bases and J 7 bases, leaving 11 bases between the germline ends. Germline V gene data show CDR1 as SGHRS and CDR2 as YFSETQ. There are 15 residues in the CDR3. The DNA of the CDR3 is TGCGCCAGCAGCTTGGACAGGGTAGAGAATTCACCCCTCCACTTT. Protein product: CASSLDRVENSPLHF.

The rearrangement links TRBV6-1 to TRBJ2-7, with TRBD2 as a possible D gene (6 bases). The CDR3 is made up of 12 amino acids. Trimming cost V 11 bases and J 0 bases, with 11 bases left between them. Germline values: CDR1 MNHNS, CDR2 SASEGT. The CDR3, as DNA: TGTGCCGGGGGGAGGTTCTCCTACGAGCAGTACTTC. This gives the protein CAGGRFSYEQYF.

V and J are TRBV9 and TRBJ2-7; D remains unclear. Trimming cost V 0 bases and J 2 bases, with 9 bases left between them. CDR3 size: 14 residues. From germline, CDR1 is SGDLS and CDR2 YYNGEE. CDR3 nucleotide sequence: TGTGCCAGCAGCGTAGGGAGTCGGGCCTACGAGCAGTACTTC. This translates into CASSVGSRAYEQYF.

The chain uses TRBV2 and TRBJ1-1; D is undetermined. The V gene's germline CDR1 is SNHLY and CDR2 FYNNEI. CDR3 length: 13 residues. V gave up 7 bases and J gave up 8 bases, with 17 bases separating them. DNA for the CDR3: TGTGCCAGCACTACCGACACGTACAAGGAAGCTTTCTTT. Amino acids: CASTTDTYKEAFF.

CDR3 in amino acids: CASSATRGIEQFF. The CDR3 DNA sequence: TGTGCCAGCAGCGCAACGCGGGGCATTGAGCAGTTCTTC. The gene calls are TRBV7-2 and TRBJ2-1, with D tentatively TRBD2 (6 bases). CDR1 and CDR2 (germline): SGHTA, FQGNSA. V dropped 5 bases and J dropped 9 bases, with 14 bases sitting between them. This CDR3 has 13 residues.

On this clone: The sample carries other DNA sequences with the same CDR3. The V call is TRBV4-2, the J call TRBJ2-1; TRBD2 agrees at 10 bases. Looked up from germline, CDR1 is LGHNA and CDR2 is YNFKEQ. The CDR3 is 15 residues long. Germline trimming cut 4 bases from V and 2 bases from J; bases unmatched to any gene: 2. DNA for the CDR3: TGTGCCAGCAGCCTTCTAGCGGGAGCCTACAATGAGCAGTTCTTC. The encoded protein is CASSLLAGAYNEQFF.

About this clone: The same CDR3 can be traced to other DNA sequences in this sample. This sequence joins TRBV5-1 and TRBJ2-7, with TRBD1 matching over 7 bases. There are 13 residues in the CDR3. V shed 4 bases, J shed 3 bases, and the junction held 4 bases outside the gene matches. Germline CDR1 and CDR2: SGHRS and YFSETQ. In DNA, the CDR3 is TGCGCCAGCAGCAAAGGGGACAGCTACGAGCAGTACTTC. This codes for CASSKGDSYEQYF.

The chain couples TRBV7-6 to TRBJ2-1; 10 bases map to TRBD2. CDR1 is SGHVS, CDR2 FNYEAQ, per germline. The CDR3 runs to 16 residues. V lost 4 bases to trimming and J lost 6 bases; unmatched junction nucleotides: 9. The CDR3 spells CASSSNSGGASNEQFF. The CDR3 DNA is TGTGCCAGCAGCTCGAACAGCGGGGGGGCCTCCAATGAGCAGTTCTTC. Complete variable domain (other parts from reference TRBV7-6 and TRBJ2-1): GAGVSQSPRYKVTKRGQDVALRCDPISGHVSLYWYRQALGQGPEFLTYFNYEAQQDKSGLPNDRFSAERPEGSISTLTIQRTEQRDSAMYRCASSSNSGGASNEQFFGPGTRLTVL.

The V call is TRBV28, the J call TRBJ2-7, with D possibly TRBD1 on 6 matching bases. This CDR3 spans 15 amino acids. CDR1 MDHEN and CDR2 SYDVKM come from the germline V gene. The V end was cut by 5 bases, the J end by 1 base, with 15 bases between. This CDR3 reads CASSKTGSKSYEQYF. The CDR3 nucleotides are TGTGCCAGCAGTAAAACAGGGAGTAAATCCTACGAGCAGTACTTC.

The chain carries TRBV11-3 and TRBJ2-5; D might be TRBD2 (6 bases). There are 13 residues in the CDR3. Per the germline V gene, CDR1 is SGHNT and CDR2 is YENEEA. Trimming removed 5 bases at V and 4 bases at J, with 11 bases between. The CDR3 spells CASSPGLSETQYF. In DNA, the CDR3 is TGTGCCAGCAGCCCCGGACTATCAGAGACCCAGTACTTC.

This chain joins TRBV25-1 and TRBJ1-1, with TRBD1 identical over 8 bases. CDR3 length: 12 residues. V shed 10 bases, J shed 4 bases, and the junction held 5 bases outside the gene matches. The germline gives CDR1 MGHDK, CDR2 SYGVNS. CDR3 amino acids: CATTTGGTEAFF. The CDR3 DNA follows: TGTGCCACTACTACAGGGGGCACTGAAGCTTTCTTT.

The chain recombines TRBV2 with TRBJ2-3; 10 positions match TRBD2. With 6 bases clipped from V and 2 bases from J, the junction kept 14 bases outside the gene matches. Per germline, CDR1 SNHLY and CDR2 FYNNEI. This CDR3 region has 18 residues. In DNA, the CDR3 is TGTGCCAGCAGCGGGGCTAGCGGGGGCAGGGAAGACACAGATACGCAGTATTTT. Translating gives CASSGASGGREDTDTQYF.

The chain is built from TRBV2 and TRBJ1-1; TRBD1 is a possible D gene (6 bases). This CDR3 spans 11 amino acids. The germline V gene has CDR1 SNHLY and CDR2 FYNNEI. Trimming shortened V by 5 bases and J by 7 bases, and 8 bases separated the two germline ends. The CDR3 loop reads CASSRQVEAFF. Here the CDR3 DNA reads TGTGCCAGCAGTAGACAGGTTGAAGCTTTCTTT.

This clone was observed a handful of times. For the CDR3, the DNA is TGTGCCAGTAGGGCCCCGGGACAGGGTGCCGCAGATACGCAGTATTTT. Encoded protein: CASRAPGQGAADTQYF. The rearrangement joins TRBV19 to TRBJ2-3, with 9 positions matching TRBD1. The germline gives CDR1 LNHDA, CDR2 SQIVND (reference sequence). The V segment lost 6 bases and the J segment 4 bases; nucleotides outside the gene matches: 11. This CDR3 region has 16 residues.

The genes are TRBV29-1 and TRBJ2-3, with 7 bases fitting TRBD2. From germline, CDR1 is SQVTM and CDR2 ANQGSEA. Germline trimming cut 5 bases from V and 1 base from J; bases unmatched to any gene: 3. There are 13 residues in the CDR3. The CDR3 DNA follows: TGCAGCGTTACAACTAGCGGCACAGATACGCAGTATTTT. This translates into CSVTTSGTDTQYF.

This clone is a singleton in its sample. This CDR3 reads CATKSGTGPQETQYF. In DNA, the CDR3 is TGTGCCACCAAGAGCGGGACCGGCCCCCAAGAGACCCAGTACTTC. The genes are TRBV2 and TRBJ2-5, with 7 positions matching TRBD2. The ends lost 10 bases at V and 1 base at J; junction bases unmatched: 12. Germline CDR1 is SNHLY and CDR2 is FYNNEI. This CDR3 region has 15 residues.